The 15 T cell receptor beta chains below were found in one sample sequenced in a study of OX40 agonist ivuxolimab in advanced cancers. Data came from immunoSEQ multiplex PCR; TCRdb stores just in-frame clones and leaves some out. The sample holds some 69,000 clones, about four fifths seen once. The starting material was CD4+ or CD8+ T cells sorted from blood, obtained in a trial of the OX40 agonist ivuxolimab. All receptors come from an adult with an advanced solid tumor such as melanoma, head and neck, liver or kidney cancer.

J is TRBJ2-5 and V is TRBV15, with 7 bases aligning to TRBD2. V lost 4 bases, J lost 5 bases, and 4 bases stayed unmatched. CDR1 and CDR2 from the germline V gene are LNHNV and YYDKDF (reference sequence). This CDR3 has 13 amino acids. CDR3 protein: CATSTAGRETQYF. DNA for the CDR3: TGTGCCACCAGCACAGCGGGGCGGGAGACCCAGTACTTC.

The chain links TRBV5-1 to TRBJ2-5; possible D gene TRBD1, 7 bases. This CDR3 is 15 amino acids long. Per germline, CDR1 SGHRS and CDR2 YFSETQ. V gave up 4 bases and J gave up 2 bases, with 15 bases separating them. The CDR3 protein is CASSPRGVLQETQYF. The CDR3 region has the DNA TGCGCCAGCAGCCCCAGGGGGGTCCTACAAGAGACCCAGTACTTC.

This CDR3 is CASSRTRELETQYF. The CDR3 region has the DNA TGTGCCAGCAGTCGGACTAGGGAGTTAGAGACCCAGTACTTC. The chain combines TRBV27 with TRBJ2-5; 7 positions match TRBD2. V lost 5 bases and J lost 4; bases outside the gene matches: 7. Germline-derived CDR1 and CDR2 are MNHEY and SMNVEV (reference sequence). The CDR3 runs to 14 residues.

The table lists this clone with a few counts. The J gene is TRBJ2-7, the V gene TRBV19, with 13 bases that match TRBD2. The CDR3 consists of 16 residues. The ends lost 2 bases at V and 0 bases at J; junction bases unmatched: 1. Germline V gene data show CDR1 as LNHDA and CDR2 as SQIVND (reference sequence). In DNA form, the CDR3 reads TGTGCCAGTAGTATAAGGACTAGCGGGAGCTCCTACGAGCAGTACTTC. This gives the protein CASSIRTSGSSYEQYF.

This clone is labeled medium-sized. Additional DNA sequences in this sample encode the identical CDR3. This chain joins TRBV10-3 and TRBJ1-3; D is uncertain. With 6 bases removed from V and 0 bases from J, the gap between germline ends came to 6 bases. The CDR3 spans 13 residues. CDR1 ENHRY and CDR2 SYGVKD come from the germline V gene. CDR3 residues: CAIRESSGNTIYF. The CDR3 region has the DNA TGTGCCATCAGGGAGAGCTCTGGAAACACCATATATTTT.

The gene calls are TRBV6-5 and TRBJ2-7; 10 positions match TRBD1. Germline V CDR1 and CDR2: MNHEY, SVGAGI. The CDR3 contains 15 residues. The V segment lost 6 bases and the J segment 0 bases; nucleotides outside the gene matches: 5. CDR3 amino acids: CASRHRDRGSYEQYF. The CDR3 DNA follows: TGTGCCAGCAGGCACCGGGACAGGGGCTCCTACGAGCAGTACTTC.

The chain recombines TRBV7-8 with TRBJ2-2; a possible D gene is TRBD1 (7 bases). The V end was cut by 5 bases, the J end by 6 bases, with 13 bases between. This CDR3 comprises 14 residues. Per the germline V gene, CDR1 is SGHVS and CDR2 is FQNEAQ. The CDR3 loop reads CASSKDRRAGELFF. The CDR3 nucleotides are TGTGCCAGCAGCAAGGACAGGAGGGCCGGGGAGCTGTTTTTT.

The chain uses TRBV29-1 and TRBJ2-6; a weak D match, TRBD2 (5 bases). The germline V gene encodes CDR1 SQVTM and CDR2 ANQGSEA. Trimming left V 4 bases short and J 11 bases short, with 18 bases between. The CDR3 length is 14 residues. Here the CDR3 reads CSVASGRAGDVLTF. CDR3 DNA: TGCAGCGTTGCCTCTGGACGGGCCGGGGACGTCCTGACTTTC.

This chain links TRBV7-9 with TRBJ2-1, with D possibly TRBD1 on 6 matching bases. CDR3 size: 14 residues. Germline V gives CDR1 SEHNR, CDR2 FQNEAQ (reference sequence). The ends were cut back, 1 base at V and 3 bases at J, with 7 bases in the middle. The CDR3 nucleotides read TGTGCCAGCAGCTTAGGGACAGACTACAATGAGCAGTTCTTC. Encoded protein: CASSLGTDYNEQFF.

The J gene is TRBJ2-3, the V gene TRBV19, with D uncertain. The V end was cut by 10 bases, the J end by 0 bases, with 8 bases between. Germline assignment: CDR1 LNHDA and CDR2 SQIVND (reference sequence). The CDR3 has 12 residues. The CDR3 nucleotides are TGTGCCACCTCGAGGAGCACAGATACGCAGTATTTT. The encoded protein is CATSRSTDTQYF. The whole variable domain, filled in from reference TRBV19 and TRBJ2-3, reads DGGITQSPKYLFRKEGQNVTLSCEQNLNHDAMYWYRQDPGQGLRLIYYSQIVNDFQKGDIAEGYSVSREKKESFPLTVTSAQKNPTAFYLCATSRSTDTQYFGPGTRLTVL.

The chain uses TRBV19 and TRBJ1-3; D is undetermined. Trimming left V 7 bases short and J 0 bases short, with 19 bases between. The CDR3 contains 17 residues. Per germline, CDR1 LNHDA and CDR2 SQIVND (reference sequence). The CDR3 nucleotides read TGTGCCAGTACGGGTGGGCTAGGCTCGAACTCTGGAAACACCATATATTTT. Its protein is CASTGGLGSNSGNTIYF.

Only a few counts were recorded for this clone. V is TRBV11-2 and J is TRBJ1-5; D is possibly TRBD1 (5 bases). The V end was cut by 5 bases, the J end by 5 bases, with 10 bases between. From germline, CDR1 is SGHAT and CDR2 FQNNGV. The CDR3 length is 13 residues. The CDR3 DNA reads as TGTGCCAGCAGCCTTGGGGCAGATCAGCCCCAGCATTTT. This gives the protein CASSLGADQPQHF.

This clone was seen a single time. The rearrangement joins TRBV6-1 to TRBJ2-1; 11 bases agree with TRBD2. The J segment lost 4 bases and the V segment lost 4 bases, leaving 6 bases of the junction unmatched. Germline CDR1 is MNHNS and CDR2 is SASEGT. The CDR3 is 16 residues long. In nucleotides, the CDR3 is TGTGCCAGCAGTGTCGCACTAGCGGGAGATTACAATGAGCAGTTCTTC. It specifies CASSVALAGDYNEQFF.

The chain joins TRBV10-1 to TRBJ2-7; D tentatively fits TRBD1 or TRBD2 (6 bases each). CDR3 length: 15 amino acids. The germline gives CDR1 WNHNN, CDR2 SYGVQD (reference sequence). V was clipped by 2 bases and J by 6 bases, with 17 bases between them. CDR3 amino acids: CASSEKVTRGGEQYF. The CDR3, as DNA: TGCGCCAGCAGTGAGAAGGTGACCAGGGGAGGCGAGCAGTACTTC.

The chain joins TRBV11-2 to TRBJ1-2; 8 bases fit TRBD1. Trimming at V came to 2 bases and at J to 8 bases, leaving 13 bases not matched to a gene. Germline V CDR1 and CDR2: SGHAT, FQNNGV. The CDR3 is 16 residues long. Here the CDR3 reads CASSLLASGGAKGYTF. CDR3 DNA: TGTGCCAGCAGCTTATTAGCTTCAGGGGGCGCGAAGGGCTACACCTTC.